These 26 T cell receptor beta chains share one sample of origin, sequenced in a study of blood T cell repertoires in COVID-19. Using immunoSEQ multiplex PCR, the repertoire was profiled, and TCRdb retains in-frame clones only, with some absent. The sample consists of about 34,000 clones, around 77% of them appearing once. Sequenced material: peripheral blood. The receptor source for this set is a human donor in a cohort sampled during active COVID-19.

The chain has TRBV5-1 and TRBJ2-2; no firm D call. V lost 1 base, J lost 2 bases, and 9 bases lay in between. This CDR3 has 15 amino acids. CDR1 and CDR2 (germline): SGHRS, YFSETQ. The CDR3 coding sequence is TGCGCCAGCAGCTTGAACCCCCTAAACACCGGGGAGCTGTTTTTT. This encodes CASSLNPLNTGELFF.

V is TRBV10-1 and J is TRBJ2-1; 11 nucleotides agree with TRBD2. The CDR3 loop spans 16 amino acids. The trim removed 8 bases at V and 7 bases at J, leaving 13 bases unmatched. Looked up from germline, CDR1 is WNHNN and CDR2 is SYGVQD (reference sequence). CDR3 DNA sequence: TGCGCCAGCCAGAATGTAGCGGGAGGGTTTGGGAATGAGCAGTTCTTC. Translation gives CASQNVAGGFGNEQFF.

This rearrangement joins TRBV5-1 to TRBJ2-6, with a weak D call TRBD1 (6 bases). The CDR3 is 17 amino acids. The V end was cut by 2 bases, the J end by 2 bases, with 14 bases between. Looked up from germline, CDR1 is SGHRS and CDR2 is YFSETQ. The CDR3 loop reads CASSFRTPGAGANVLTF. The CDR3 region has the DNA TGCGCCAGCAGCTTTAGGACGCCAGGGGCTGGGGCCAACGTCCTGACTTTC.

The gene calls are TRBV2 and TRBJ1-1, with 10 bases identical to TRBD1. CDR3 length equals 20 residues. V shed 6 bases, J shed 1 base, and the junction held 20 bases outside the gene matches. From germline, CDR1 is SNHLY and CDR2 FYNNEI. The CDR3 spells CASRFPHSGQGIRTNTEAFF. CDR3 bases: TGTGCCAGCAGGTTCCCACACTCGGGACAGGGGATCCGGACGAACACTGAAGCTTTCTTT.

V and J are TRBV6-6 and TRBJ2-1; tentatively, D is TRBD1 (7 bases). CDR3 length: 15 amino acids. The V gene's germline CDR1 is MNHNY and CDR2 SVGAGI (reference sequence). V dropped 7 bases and J dropped 7 bases, with 20 bases sitting between them. For the CDR3, the DNA is TGTGCCAGCATCCAGGGGGGACGAGCAGGGAATGAGCAGTTCTTC. It specifies CASIQGGRAGNEQFF.

The rearrangement uses TRBV30 and TRBJ1-5; 7 positions match TRBD1. This CDR3 comprises 15 residues. The germline gives CDR1 GTSNPN, CDR2 SVGIG (reference sequence). V was clipped by 0 bases and J by 3 bases; unmatched bases: 5. CDR3 protein: CAWSVSDRDNQPQHF. CDR3 coding DNA: TGTGCCTGGAGTGTTAGTGACAGGGACAATCAGCCCCAGCATTTT.

The chain links TRBV28 to TRBJ1-5; D unresolved. Germline V gene data show CDR1 as MDHEN and CDR2 as SYDVKM. V lost 4 bases, J lost 0 bases, and 7 bases lay in between. The CDR3 consists of 14 residues. CDR3 in DNA: TGTGCCAGCAGTTCCCTGTATAGCAATCAGCCCCAGCATTTT. Translation: CASSSLYSNQPQHF.

This clone was seen a single time. Here the CDR3 DNA reads TGCGCCAGCAGCTTGAAACTAGCGGGAGTGGATACGCAGTATTTT. This codes for CASSLKLAGVDTQYF. J is TRBJ2-3 and V is TRBV5-1; 11 nucleotides align to TRBD2. J lost 6 bases, V lost 1 base, and 4 bases had no gene match. In germline, CDR1 is SGHRS, CDR2 YFSETQ. The CDR3 covers 15 residues.

The rearrangement links TRBV29-1 to TRBJ2-7; 12 bases match TRBD1. Germline CDR1 and CDR2: SQVTM and ANQGSEA. After removal of 3 bases from V and 4 bases from J, the junction contained 1 base not matched to a gene. The CDR3 totals 13 residues. This CDR3 is CSVEGQGAYEQYF. DNA of the CDR3: TGCAGCGTTGAGGGACAGGGGGCTTACGAGCAGTACTTC.

The chain carries TRBV5-5 and TRBJ1-4; the D gene is possibly TRBD1 (6 bases). The CDR3 contains 16 residues. Germline-derived CDR1 and CDR2 are SGHKS and YYEKEE (reference sequence). V lost 3 bases to trimming and J lost 8 bases, with 20 bases between them. Here the CDR3 reads CASSSPSSGAWEKLFF. The CDR3 nucleotides are TGTGCCAGCAGCTCCCCCTCCTCAGGGGCTTGGGAAAAACTGTTTTTT.

This sequence joins TRBV27 and TRBJ2-7, with D perhaps matching TRBD2 (6 bases). The germline V gene has CDR1 MNHEY and CDR2 SMNVEV (reference sequence). The CDR3 spans 14 residues. V lost 5 bases, J lost 1 base, and 12 bases lay in between. The CDR3 sequence: CASSPIGSSYEQYF. CDR3 DNA sequence: TGTGCCAGCAGTCCTATCGGGAGTTCCTACGAGCAGTACTTC.

The chain uses TRBV28 and TRBJ2-3; D unclear. The CDR3 is 15 amino acids. V lost 7 bases and J lost 1, with 15 bases in between. The germline CDR1 and CDR2 sequences are MDHEN and SYDVKM. The CDR3 is CASTPGGWGTDTQYF. DNA for the CDR3: TGTGCCAGCACCCCGGGTGGCTGGGGCACAGATACGCAGTATTTT.

The rearrangement links TRBV2 to TRBJ2-3, with 11 bases lining up with TRBD2. The junction had 3 bases not matched to a gene; V was cut back by 2 bases and J by 2 bases. This CDR3 is built from 16 residues. Germline CDR1 reads SNHLY; CDR2 reads FYNNEI. CDR3 amino acids: CASSETSGRYTDTQYF. The CDR3 DNA is TGTGCCAGCAGTGAAACTAGCGGGAGATACACAGATACGCAGTATTTT.

The V call is TRBV7-7, the J call TRBJ2-1; TRBD1 agrees at 9 bases. CDR1 and CDR2 (germline): SSHAT, FNYEAQ (reference sequence). The CDR3 loop spans 15 amino acids. V lost 3 bases and J lost 8; bases outside the gene matches: 8. For the CDR3, the DNA is TGTGCCAGCAGCTTCCGACAGGGGGTCAGTCATGAGCAGTTCTTC. This sequence encodes CASSFRQGVSHEQFF.

This chain uses TRBV5-1 with TRBJ2-5; 8 bases match TRBD1. After removal of 4 bases from V and 7 bases from J, the junction contained 12 bases not matched to a gene. The CDR3 loop spans 15 amino acids. Germline-derived CDR1 and CDR2 are SGHRS and YFSETQ. CDR3 nucleotide sequence: TGCGCCAGCAGCCCAGGACAGGGAGCATTCATGACCCAGTACTTC. Protein: CASSPGQGAFMTQYF.

This clone was seen only a few times. The rearrangement joins TRBV7-2 to TRBJ1-2, with D possibly matching TRBD1 (6 bases). The CDR3 is made up of 15 amino acids. Germline V gene sequence: CDR1 SGHTA, CDR2 FQGNSA. Trimming left V 1 base short and J 4 bases short, with 13 bases between. The CDR3 here is CASSLDVGATYGYTF. For the CDR3, the DNA is TGTGCCAGCAGCTTAGATGTGGGGGCTACCTATGGCTACACCTTC. Full variable domain (outside the CDR3, taken from reference TRBV7-2 and TRBJ1-2): GAGVSQSPSNKVTEKGKDVELRCDPISGHTALYWYRQSLGQGLEFLIYFQGNSAPDKSGLPSDRFSAERTGGSVSTLTIQRTQQEDSAVYLCASSLDVGATYGYTFGSGTRLTVV.

The chain carries TRBV5-1 and TRBJ1-2; 7 bases are shared with TRBD1. The CDR3 consists of 13 residues. The V and J ends lost 4 bases and 2 bases, in that order; junction bases with no gene match: 2. The V gene's germline CDR1 is SGHRS and CDR2 YFSETQ. The CDR3 DNA reads TGCGCCAGCAGCCGGGGACAGAACTATGGCTACACCTTC. Residues: CASSRGQNYGYTF.

This clone was seen once. J is TRBJ1-4 and V is TRBV30, with D tentatively TRBD1 (5 bases). Germline lookup yields CDR1 GTSNPN and CDR2 SVGIG (reference sequence). The CDR3 runs 17 residues. V was clipped by 0 bases and J by 2 bases, with 16 bases between them. In DNA form, the CDR3 reads TGTGCCTGGAGTGTTAAGGGTCGGGGGAGGACTAATGAAAAACTGTTTTTT. Translating it yields CAWSVKGRGRTNEKLFF.

This chain joins TRBV28 and TRBJ2-7, with 8 bases that match TRBD1. V was clipped by 7 bases and J by 6 bases; unmatched bases: 14. The CDR3 loop spans 15 amino acids. Germline lookup yields CDR1 MDHEN and CDR2 SYDVKM. The CDR3 region is CASTHRDRPISEQYF. The CDR3 region has the DNA TGTGCCAGCACCCACCGGGACAGGCCCATCTCCGAGCAGTACTTC.

The CDR3 nucleotides are TGTGCCAGCAGTGATGGCGGCAGACTAAATGGCTACACCTTC. Translating gives CASSDGGRLNGYTF. The chain uses TRBV2 and TRBJ1-2, with D uncertain. Germline V gives CDR1 SNHLY, CDR2 FYNNEI. This CDR3 is 14 amino acids long. V lost 3 bases to trimming and J lost 6 bases, with 14 bases between them.

The rearrangement uses TRBV2 and TRBJ2-7; the match to TRBD2 covers 7 bases. After removal of 8 bases from V and 5 bases from J, the junction contained 12 bases not matched to a gene. Germline CDR1 SNHLY, CDR2 FYNNEI. The CDR3 loop spans 14 amino acids. The CDR3, as DNA: TGTGCCAGCCGTCGGAGGGAGGGCCTGAACGAGCAGTACTTC. It is translated as CASRRREGLNEQYF. Full variable domain (remainder filled in from reference TRBV2 and TRBJ2-7): EPEVTQTPSHQVTQMGQEVILRCVPISNHLYFYWYRQILGQKVEFLVSFYNNEISEKSEIFDDQFSVERPDGSNFTLKIRSTKLEDSAMYFCASRRREGLNEQYFGPGTRLTVT.

V is TRBV6-5 and J is TRBJ2-5; D remains ambiguous. The germline V and J ends were trimmed by 2 bases and 3 bases, with 16 bases remaining between them. Per germline, CDR1 MNHEY and CDR2 SVGAGI. The CDR3 length is 16 residues. The CDR3 DNA is TGTGCCAGCAGTTACGTGAGTGGGCAGGTTGAAGAGACCCAGTACTTC. Its translation: CASSYVSGQVEETQYF.

The chain carries TRBV6-5 and TRBJ2-2, with D perhaps matching TRBD1 (6 bases). Per the germline V gene, CDR1 is MNHEY and CDR2 is SVGAGI. This CDR3 has 15 amino acids. Trimming removed 6 bases from V and 0 bases from J, with 11 bases in between. In DNA, the CDR3 is TGTGCCAGCAGACTAGGGGGACCGAACACCGGGGAGCTGTTTTTT. Translated, it gives CASRLGGPNTGELFF.

This chain connects TRBV7-9 to TRBJ2-5; D is undetermined. With 2 bases removed from V and 5 bases from J, the gap between germline ends came to 9 bases. The CDR3 is made up of 13 amino acids. Germline CDR1 and CDR2: SEHNR and FQNEAQ (reference sequence). The DNA of the CDR3 is TGTGCCAGCAGCTTATTAGATCGGGAGACCCAGTACTTC. It specifies CASSLLDRETQYF.

This clone was observed at least ten times. The chain carries TRBV5-1 and TRBJ2-7, with 15 bases matching TRBD2. V trimming: 4 bases; J trimming: 7 bases; junction bases outside the gene matches: 6. This CDR3 is 15 amino acids long. The germline V gene encodes CDR1 SGHRS and CDR2 YFSETQ. CDR3 bases: TGCGCCAGCAGCCCTCGGACTAGCGGGGGGGGTGAGCAGTACTTC. It yields the protein CASSPRTSGGGEQYF. Based on the CDR3 plus reference TRBV5-1 and TRBJ2-7, the full variable domain is KAGVTQTPRYLIKTRGQQVTLSCSPISGHRSVSWYQQTPGQGLQFLFEYFSETQRNKGNFPGRFSGRQFSNSRSEMNVSTLELGDSALYLCASSPRTSGGGEQYFGPGTRLTVT.

The chain links TRBV18 to TRBJ1-2, with 9 bases aligning to TRBD1. Germline CDR1 reads KGHSH; CDR2 reads LQKENI. V lost 4 bases, J lost 5 bases, and 8 bases stayed unmatched. The CDR3 runs to 15 residues. CDR3 sequence reads: CASSLPGQGRYGYTF. CDR3 in DNA: TGTGCCAGCTCACTGCCGGGACAGGGCAGATATGGCTACACCTTC.